This T cell receptor beta chain was identified in a study of OX40 agonist ivuxolimab in advanced cancers. Describing the broader study: The costimulatory receptor OX40 (CD134) was targeted by ivuxolimab, a fully human IgG2 agonistic monoclonal antibody. Intravenous ivuxolimab was administered to patients every 2 weeks at six dose levels: 0.01, 0.1, 0.3, 1.5, 3 and 10 mg/kg. Among the 52 dose-escalation patients, about 20 had hepatocellular carcinoma, approximately 15 melanoma, 9 renal cell carcinoma and 9 head and neck cancer. In the dose-escalation cohort, roughly 82% of patients were male, and the mean age was 60 years with a range of roughly 20 to 80. Prior anti-PD-1, anti-PD-L1 or anti-CTLA-4 therapy was permitted, and checkpoint inhibitors had been received by roughly 42% of dose-escalation patients. Partial responses occurred in three dose-escalation patients: two with cutaneous melanoma and one with hepatocellular carcinoma. The point of sequencing TCRbeta in the periphery was to test whether ivuxolimab changed TCR sequence diversity and drove clonal T-cell expansion. The paper reports the monotherapy dose-escalation portion (N ≈ 52 patients) of the phase I ivuxolimab trial.

For sequencing of the TCRbeta CDR3 region, genomic DNA was extracted from the sorted cells. The immunoSEQ Assay was used for sequencing of TCRbeta CDR3 regions. The clones in this table, taken by TCRdb from immuneACCESS, are in-frame only. Not every clone is retained; where verified, under half of the shortfall comes from an unresolved V gene, and the cause of the rest is unknown. For this sample there are about 46,000 clones; around 88% appear just once. The ten largest clones represent 13% to 15% of the sample. Regarding this clone: The target of this receptor is not known. The record has no base qualities; no much larger clone is one base away.

Relative to germline, V is 7 bases shorter and J is 1 base shorter, with 7 bases between their ends. The CDR3 starts with the cysteine, ends with the phenylalanine, and has 13 residues. Only the CDR3 part of the read is kept: 39 bases, read in frame from the first base. Taken from the germline V gene (reference sequence), the CDR1 and CDR2 loops are MNHNY and SVGAGI. Patients with autoimmune disease history or receiving systemic immunosuppression were excluded from the trial. Peripheral blood for TCR sequencing was collected from all dose cohorts at baseline, on cycle 4 day 1, and on cycle 7 day 1. The samples were drawn from a first-in-human, open-label, multicenter phase I dose-escalation trial of ivuxolimab. Adults with locally advanced or metastatic melanoma, renal cell carcinoma, hepatocellular carcinoma or head and neck squamous cell carcinoma were enrolled in the trial. CD4+ and CD8+ T cells were sorted separately from peripheral blood before TCR sequencing.

Study-wide conclusions, independent of this receptor: Low levels of normalized T-cell clonal expansion were also seen in some patients who did not respond. At doses from 0.1 to 3.0 mg/kg, clonal expansion was seen in both CD4+ and CD8+ blood T cells between baseline and week 6. The antigen specificity of the peripheral T cells that underwent clonal expansion was not determined. In the 0.1-3.0 mg/kg groups, partial responders were among the patients with the lowest normalized peripheral clonal expansion, particularly in CD8+ T cells. After ivuxolimab, CD8+ T cells had more expanded clones than CD4+ T cells on average.

The receptor's source is an adult with an advanced solid tumor such as melanoma, head and neck, liver or kidney cancer. Sequenced here: CD4+ or CD8+ T cells sorted from blood, sampled in a trial of the OX40 agonist ivuxolimab. The V and J genes are TRBV6-6 and TRBJ2-2; 5 matching bases give a weak D call of TRBD2. Here is the DNA: TGTGCCAGCAAGAGCGGGAACACCGGGGAGCTGTTTTTT. Translation gives CASKSGNTGELFF.